Sequencing of this T cell receptor beta chain was carried out in a study of regulatory T cells in long-lasting Graves disease. Overall study context: Duration of antithyroid drug therapy among newly diagnosed Graves' patients was under 3 months.

The V and J ends lost 1 base and 7 bases, in that order; junction bases with no gene match: 7. The V gene's germline CDR1 is SGHAT and CDR2 FQNNGV. The CDR3 length is 15 residues. To make TCR beta libraries, researchers used iRepertoire HTBI primers and Arm-PCR of CDR3 regions. One entry per CDR3 protein results from TCRdb running MiXCR on the multiplex PCR reads. This table has about 540,000 distinct CDR3 sequences, approximately 15% appearing once. Time point specified: newly diagnosed GD, antithyroid drugs for less than 3 months. Extracted PBMC RNA gave rise to the TCR library. Only a few counts were recorded for this clonotype. This sample was shared with a second study, whose subject was T cells in Graves' hyperthyroidism and ophthalmopathy. In that study: The hyperthyroidism was newly diagnosed and had lasted under 2 months; the patients were aged 18 to 65. Researchers barred patients who had uncontrolled infection, other autoimmune disease, pregnancy or lactation. An initial round of RT-PCR targeting the TCR CDR3 relied on the HTBI primer set.

V gene TRBV11-2 combines with J gene TRBJ2-5, with 9 bases fitting TRBD2. The origin of this receptor is a man aged 25-45 years with Graves disease. Specimen: peripheral blood mononuclear cells (PBMCs), collected at new diagnosis, from a patient treated with antithyroid drugs. In nucleotides, the CDR3 is TGTGCCAGCAGCTTAGCTAGCGGGGCTGCTAGGACCCAGTACTTC. Protein sequence: CASSLASGAARTQYF. Filled out from reference TRBV11-2 and TRBJ2-5, the complete variable domain reads EAGVAQSPRYKIIEKRQSVAFWCNPISGHATLYWYQQILGQGPKLLIQFQNNGVVDDSQLPKDRFSAERLKGVDSTLKIQPAKLEDSAVYLCASSLASGAARTQYFGPGTRLLVL.